The 22 T cell receptor beta chains in this list originate from one sample, sequenced in a study of blood T cell repertoires in COVID-19. Assay: immunoSEQ multiplex PCR; the TCRdb copy retains only in-frame clones and omits some. The sample has roughly 150,000 clones, 80% seen once. Sequencing input: peripheral blood. The source of these receptors is a woman aged 45-65 years with acute or convalescent COVID-19.

CDR3 in amino acids: CSVETEEAFF. The CDR3 coding sequence is TGCAGCGTGGAAACAGAGGAAGCTTTCTTT. This chain links TRBV29-1 with TRBJ1-1; D uncertain. The CDR3 has 10 residues. V was cut by 6 bases and J by 8 bases, with 10 bases left in between. CDR1 SQVTM and CDR2 ANQGSEA come from the germline V gene.

V and J are TRBV19 and TRBJ1-1; tentatively, D is TRBD1 (6 bases). V lost 6 bases to trimming and J lost 1 base, with 9 bases between them. CDR1 and CDR2 from the germline V gene are LNHDA and SQIVND (reference sequence). The CDR3 runs 13 residues. This CDR3 is CASRWTANTEAFF. CDR3 bases: TGTGCCAGTAGATGGACAGCGAACACTGAAGCTTTCTTT.

This clone was recorded only once. This CDR3 reads CSARTGQGYTEAFF. CDR3 DNA: TGCAGCGCCCGAACTGGGCAGGGATACACTGAAGCTTTCTTT. The chain employs TRBV29-1 and TRBJ1-1, with a weak D call TRBD1 (5 bases). With 7 bases removed from V and 3 bases from J, the gap between germline ends came to 18 bases. Germline values: CDR1 SQVTM, CDR2 ANQGSEA. The CDR3 contains 14 residues.

The gene calls are TRBV7-2 and TRBJ1-2, with 9 bases that match TRBD1. Germline-derived CDR1 and CDR2 are SGHTA and FQGNSA. CDR3 size: 13 residues. The V and J ends lost 6 bases and 8 bases, in that order; junction bases with no gene match: 7. The CDR3 protein is CASRATGGGGYTF. CDR3 nucleotide sequence: TGTGCCAGCAGGGCAACAGGGGGCGGAGGCTACACCTTC.

The CDR3 protein is CASSLGQAARNQPQHF. The CDR3 nucleotides are TGTGCCAGCAGCTTGGGACAGGCTGCGCGCAATCAGCCCCAGCATTTT. The chain is built from TRBV7-6 and TRBJ1-5, with 8 bases that match TRBD1. Trimming cost V 3 bases and J 2 bases; bases outside gene matches: 6. The CDR3 totals 16 residues. The germline CDR1 and CDR2 sequences are SGHVS and FNYEAQ. The variable domain in full, with the rest retrieved from reference TRBV7-6 and TRBJ1-5, is GAGVSQSPRYKVTKRGQDVALRCDPISGHVSLYWYRQALGQGPEFLTYFNYEAQQDKSGLPNDRFSAERPEGSISTLTIQRTEQRDSAMYRCASSLGQAARNQPQHFGDGTRLSIL.

The chain uses TRBV7-9 and TRBJ1-5; 7 bases agree with TRBD1. The germline CDR1 and CDR2 sequences are SEHNR and FQNEAQ (reference sequence). The CDR3 has 16 amino acids. V dropped 5 bases and J dropped 3; count of bases not matched to a gene: 10. In nucleotides, the CDR3 is TGTGCCAGCAGCCCATCTAGGGGACAGAACAATCAGCCCCAGCATTTT. It encodes CASSPSRGQNNQPQHF.

The chain is built from TRBV4-1 and TRBJ2-2, with 10 bases that match TRBD1. CDR1 MGHRA and CDR2 YSYEKL come from the germline V gene. With V trimmed by 1 base and J by 3 bases, 11 bases remained unmatched. This CDR3 region has 19 residues. CDR3: CASSQGPRQGAVDTGELFF. Written as DNA, the CDR3 is TGCGCCAGCAGCCAAGGACCCCGACAGGGGGCGGTGGACACCGGGGAGCTGTTTTTT.

The J gene is TRBJ1-5, the V gene TRBV19, with D tentatively TRBD1 (6 bases). V dropped 10 bases and J dropped 0 bases, with 10 bases sitting between them. CDR1 and CDR2 (germline): LNHDA, SQIVND (reference sequence). There are 13 residues in the CDR3. The CDR3 region has the DNA TGTGCCATTCGACAGGTTAGCAATCAGCCCCAGCATTTT. Protein sequence: CAIRQVSNQPQHF.

The chain links TRBV19 to TRBJ1-2; TRBD1 is a possible D gene (6 bases). In germline, CDR1 is LNHDA, CDR2 SQIVND (reference sequence). The V and J ends lost 4 bases and 9 bases respectively, with 12 bases between them. The CDR3 runs 12 residues. CDR3 in DNA: TGTGCCAGTAGTACCGACAGGATTCGCTACACCTTC. Protein: CASSTDRIRYTF.

V usage is TRBV6-5 and J usage is TRBJ1-2, with D hard to call. Germline loops: CDR1 MNHEY, CDR2 SVGAGI. This CDR3 contains 15 residues. Deletions cut 0 bases from V and 8 bases from J, with 16 bases between. The CDR3 region has the DNA TGTGCCAGCAGTTACTCACTTTCCCCGAGACTGGGCTACACCTTC. Its translation: CASSYSLSPRLGYTF.

The rearrangement joins TRBV6-5 to TRBJ1-1, with 10 nucleotides matching TRBD1. Germline V gene lookup returns CDR1 MNHEY and CDR2 SVGAGI. The CDR3 spans 15 residues. V lost 6 bases and J lost 3; bases outside the gene matches: 7. CDR3 coding DNA: TGTGCCAGCAGATCCCGGACAGGGGGAGACACTGAAGCTTTCTTT. It yields the protein CASRSRTGGDTEAFF.

CDR3 nucleotide sequence: TGTGCCAGCAGCTGGGCAGTGGAACTTAGTCAGCCCCAGCATTTT. This sequence encodes CASSWAVELSQPQHF. The chain carries TRBV7-2 and TRBJ1-5; the D is unclear. Germline V gene data show CDR1 as SGHTA and CDR2 as FQGNSA. The CDR3 has 15 amino acids. The V end was cut by 4 bases, the J end by 6 bases, with 16 bases between.

The chain has TRBV5-8 and TRBJ1-5; 9 bases map to TRBD1. There are 13 residues in the CDR3. Trimming took 4 bases from V and 7 from J; bases not matched to a gene: 3. Germline V lookup: CDR1 SGHTS, CDR2 YDEGEE. This CDR3 is CASSGTGNQPQHF. CDR3 nucleotide sequence: TGTGCCAGCAGCGGGACAGGGAACCAGCCCCAGCATTTT. Full variable domain (outside the CDR3, taken from reference TRBV5-8 and TRBJ1-5): EAGVTQSPTHLIKTRGQQATLRCSPISGHTSVYWYQQALGLGLQFLLWYDEGEERNRGNFPPRFSGRQFPNYSSELNVNALELEDSALYLCASSGTGNQPQHFGDGTRLSIL.

The V and J genes are TRBV19 and TRBJ2-1, with TRBD1 matching 7 bases. The CDR3 is made up of 15 amino acids. Germline V CDR1 and CDR2: LNHDA, SQIVND (reference sequence). After removal of 4 bases from V and 7 bases from J, the junction contained 10 bases not matched to a gene. The CDR3: CASSTGTAPANEQFF. CDR3 nucleotide sequence: TGTGCCAGTAGTACCGGGACAGCCCCCGCAAATGAGCAGTTCTTC.

This sequence joins TRBV12-3 or TRBV12-4 and TRBJ2-7; D unclear. V was trimmed by 5 bases and J by 4 bases, leaving 6 bases between them. This CDR3 region has 11 residues. CDR3 sequence: CASSEQYEQYF. The CDR3 DNA reads as TGTGCCAGCAGTGAACAATACGAGCAGTACTTC.

The chain employs TRBV2 and TRBJ2-1; the D gene is possibly TRBD2 (5 bases). The germline V gene has CDR1 SNHLY and CDR2 FYNNEI. The CDR3 contains 15 residues. The ends were cut back, 4 bases at V and 0 bases at J, with 10 bases in the middle. CDR3 nucleotide sequence: TGTGCCAGCAGTGGGGAGACTATCTCCTACAATGAGCAGTTCTTC. This sequence encodes CASSGETISYNEQFF. The full variable domain, with the rest looked up from reference TRBV2 and TRBJ2-1, is EPEVTQTPSHQVTQMGQEVILRCVPISNHLYFYWYRQILGQKVEFLVSFYNNEISEKSEIFDDQFSVERPDGSNFTLKIRSTKLEDSAMYFCASSGETISYNEQFFGPGTRLTVL.

The genes are TRBV2 and TRBJ1-6; 10 bases line up with TRBD1. CDR3 length: 15 amino acids. J lost 9 bases, V lost 7 bases, and 9 bases had no gene match. Germline values: CDR1 SNHLY, CDR2 FYNNEI. The CDR3 here is CASNILGQGTSPLHF. The CDR3 coding sequence is TGTGCCAGCAACATCTTGGGACAGGGGACTTCACCCCTCCACTTT.

This clone was recorded once. The V call is TRBV6-6, the J call TRBJ2-7, with TRBD2 as a possible D gene (5 bases). Trimming removed 3 bases from V and 5 bases from J, with 11 bases in between. The CDR3 is 13 amino acids. The germline gives CDR1 MNHNY, CDR2 SVGAGI (reference sequence). CDR3 sequence reads: CASSYRGSDEQYF. In DNA, the CDR3 is TGTGCCAGCAGTTATCGAGGGTCGGACGAGCAGTACTTC.

The genes are TRBV4-1 and TRBJ2-7, with TRBD1 as a possible D gene (6 bases). Germline CDR1 and CDR2: MGHRA and YSYEKL. Trimming cost V 1 base and J 2 bases, with 9 bases left between them. CDR3 size: 14 residues. The CDR3 loop reads CASSQVGQTYEQYF. The DNA of the CDR3 is TGCGCCAGCAGCCAAGTAGGACAGACCTACGAGCAGTACTTC.

The chain uses TRBV21-1 and TRBJ2-3; TRBD1 is taken as the D call from the table, unchecked against the DNA. TRBV21-1 is termed a pseudogene. The CDR3 sequence is 16 residues long. CDR3 protein: CASGPPWDRSTDTQYF. CDR3 sequence (DNA): TGTGCCAGCGGTCCGCCCTGGGACAGAAGCACAGATACGCAGTATTTT.

The chain joins TRBV19 to TRBJ1-4; D unclear. CDR3 length: 14 residues. Germline values: CDR1 LNHDA, CDR2 SQIVND (reference sequence). Trimming left V 7 bases short and J 5 bases short, with 14 bases between. CDR3 protein: CASNYSGRNEKLFF. As DNA, the CDR3 is TGTGCCAGTAACTACTCCGGGAGAAATGAAAAACTGTTTTTT.

The V gene is TRBV6-4, the J gene TRBJ2-3; a possible D gene is TRBD1 (6 bases). This CDR3 is built from 14 residues. V was clipped by 5 bases and J by 5 bases, with 14 bases between them. Germline V gene lookup returns CDR1 MRHNA and CDR2 SNTAGT. The CDR3 coding sequence is TGTGCCAGCAGTCAGGGGACCTACGGAGATACGCAGTATTTT. Its translation is CASSQGTYGDTQYF.